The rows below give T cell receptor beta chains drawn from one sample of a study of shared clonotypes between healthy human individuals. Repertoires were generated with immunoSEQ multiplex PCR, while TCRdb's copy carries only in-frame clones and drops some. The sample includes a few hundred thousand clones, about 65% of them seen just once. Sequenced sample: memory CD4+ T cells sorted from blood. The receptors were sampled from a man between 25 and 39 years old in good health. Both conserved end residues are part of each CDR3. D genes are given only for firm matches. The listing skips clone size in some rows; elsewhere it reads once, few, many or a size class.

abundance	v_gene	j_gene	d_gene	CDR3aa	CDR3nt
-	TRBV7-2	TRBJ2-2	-	CASDPITSLAGELFF	TGTGCCAGCGACCCGATTACTAGTCTAGCCGGGGAGCTGTTTTTT
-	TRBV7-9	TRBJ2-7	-	CASSLTGVYYEQYF	TGTGCCAGCAGCTTGACTGGGGTGTACTACGAGCAGTACTTC
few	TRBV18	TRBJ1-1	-	CASSPFSTGNTEAFF	TGTGCCAGCTCACCGTTTTCTACCGGGAACACTGAAGCTTTCTTT
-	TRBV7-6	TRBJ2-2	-	CASSLFRDTGELFF	TGTGCCAGCAGCTTGTTCAGAGACACCGGGGAGCTGTTTTTT
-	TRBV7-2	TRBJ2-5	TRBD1	CASSLAPGGETQYF	TGTGCCAGCAGCTTAGCGCCAGGGGGAGAGACCCAGTACTTC
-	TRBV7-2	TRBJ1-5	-	CASSPNADRNQPQHF	TGTGCCAGCAGCCCAAACGCCGACAGGAATCAGCCCCAGCATTTT
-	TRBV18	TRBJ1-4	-	CASSPPVGGNEKLFF	TGTGCCAGCTCACCCCCGGTAGGAGGCAATGAAAAACTGTTTTTT
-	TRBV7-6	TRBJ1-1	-	CASSLGTATEAFF	TGTGCCAGCAGCTTAGGGACAGCAACTGAAGCTTTCTTT
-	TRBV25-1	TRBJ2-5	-	CASSENREETQYF	TGTGCCAGCAGTGAGAACAGGGAAGAGACCCAGTACTTC
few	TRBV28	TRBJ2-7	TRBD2	CASSFTTSGYEQYF	TGTGCCAGCAGTTTTACGACTAGCGGCTACGAGCAGTACTTC
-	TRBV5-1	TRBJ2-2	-	CASSIVQNTGELFF	TGCGCCAGCAGTATCGTACAGAACACCGGGGAGCTGTTTTTT
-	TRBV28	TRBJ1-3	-	CASRGFGGPSGNTIYF	TGTGCCAGCAGGGGGTTCGGGGGACCCTCTGGAAACACCATATATTTT
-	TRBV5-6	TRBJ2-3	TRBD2	CASSQPGTSMTDTQYF	TGTGCCAGCAGCCAACCCGGGACTAGCATGACAGATACGCAGTATTTT
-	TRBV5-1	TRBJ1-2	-	CASSYGTHEGYTF	TGCGCCAGCAGCTACGGGACGCACGAAGGCTACACCTTC
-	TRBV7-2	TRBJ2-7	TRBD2	CASSPVAGTPYEQYF	TGTGCCAGCAGCCCGGTAGCGGGAACCCCCTACGAGCAGTACTTC
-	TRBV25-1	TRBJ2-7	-	CASSQGTRPGAYEQYF	TGTGCCAGCAGTCAAGGGACTCGCCCGGGAGCCTACGAGCAGTACTTC
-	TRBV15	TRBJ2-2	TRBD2	CATSRVPTIAGGSTGELFF	TGTGCCACCAGCAGAGTTCCCACAATAGCGGGAGGATCCACCGGGGAGCTGTTTTTT